This T cell receptor beta chain stems from a study of CD8 T cells in ankylosing spondylitis. As to this clonotype: Antigen: not known.

Study outcomes and limitations: Reported data indicate significant enrichment of disease-linked clones within matched ankylosing spondylitis synovial fluid. Ankylosing spondylitis blood appeared to be characterized by a TCR beta motif of several highly homologous variants.

CDR3 size: 15 residues. Germline V gene data show CDR1 as LNHDA and CDR2 as SQIVND (reference sequence). V shed 4 bases and J shed 1 base, with 13 bases lying between them. Quantitative 5'-RACE was performed with molecular barcodes, and it yielded the TCR beta libraries. TCRdb reprocessed the 5' RACE reads with MiXCR, giving one entry per CDR3 protein. This sample has hundreds of thousands of distinct CDR3 sequences, with about 15% found just once. The genes are TRBV19 and TRBJ1-1; D uncertain. Sequenced: blood, either unsorted or a sorted T cell fraction (not recorded which). The sequence was obtained from a male donor with ankylosing spondylitis. CDR3 loop: CASSTLGVRNTEAFF. As DNA, the CDR3 is TGTGCCAGTAGTACCTTAGGCGTAAGGAACACTGAAGCTTTCTTT.